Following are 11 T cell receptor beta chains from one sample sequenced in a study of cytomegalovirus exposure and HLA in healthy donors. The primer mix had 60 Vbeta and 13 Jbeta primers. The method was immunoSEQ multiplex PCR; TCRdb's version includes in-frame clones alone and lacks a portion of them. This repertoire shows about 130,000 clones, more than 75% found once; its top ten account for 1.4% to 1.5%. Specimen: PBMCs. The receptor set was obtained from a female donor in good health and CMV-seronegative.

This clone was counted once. The CDR3 is CASSLGTGQETQYF. The CDR3 nucleotides read TGTGCCAGCAGCTTAGGGACGGGACAAGAGACCCAGTACTTC. The V and J genes are TRBV11-2 and TRBJ2-5; D perhaps matches TRBD2 (5 bases). Germline-derived CDR1 and CDR2 are SGHAT and FQNNGV. V lost 1 base to trimming and J lost 2 bases, with 8 bases between them. The CDR3 is 14 residues long.

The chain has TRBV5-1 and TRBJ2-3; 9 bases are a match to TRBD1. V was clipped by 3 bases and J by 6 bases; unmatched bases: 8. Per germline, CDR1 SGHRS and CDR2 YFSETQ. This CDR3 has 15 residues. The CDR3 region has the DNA TGCGCCAGCAGCTCGACAGGGGGTTCAGGGGATACGCAGTATTTT. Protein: CASSSTGGSGDTQYF.

CDR3 loop: CASQSRDRVNSPLHF. The CDR3 region has the DNA TGTGCCAGCCAATCCAGGGACAGGGTTAATTCACCCCTCCACTTT. This sequence joins TRBV27 and TRBJ1-6; 9 nucleotides agree with TRBD1. CDR1 is MNHEY, CDR2 SMNVEV, per germline (reference sequence). The CDR3 spans 15 residues. Unmatched junction bases numbered 8, after V lost 8 bases and J lost 6 bases.

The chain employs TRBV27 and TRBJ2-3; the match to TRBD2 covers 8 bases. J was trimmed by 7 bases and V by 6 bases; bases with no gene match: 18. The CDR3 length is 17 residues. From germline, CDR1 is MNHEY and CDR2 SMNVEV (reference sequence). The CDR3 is CASSTPASGRKSHTQYF. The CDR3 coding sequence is TGTGCCAGCAGCACTCCGGCCAGCGGGAGAAAGTCACATACGCAGTATTTT.

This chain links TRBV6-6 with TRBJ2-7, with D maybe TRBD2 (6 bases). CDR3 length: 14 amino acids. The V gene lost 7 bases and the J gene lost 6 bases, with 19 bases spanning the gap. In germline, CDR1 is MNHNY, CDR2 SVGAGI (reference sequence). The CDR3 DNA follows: TGTGCCAGCATAAGAGACGCGGGAACTCCCGAGCAGTACTTC. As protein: CASIRDAGTPEQYF.

CDR3 sequence: CATSRHRVTGELFF. The DNA for the CDR3 is TGTGCCACCAGCAGACACAGGGTTACCGGGGAGCTGTTTTTT. The chain links TRBV15 to TRBJ2-2; perhaps TRBD1 as D (6 bases). The CDR3 has 14 amino acids. Germline loops: CDR1 LNHNV, CDR2 YYDKDF (reference sequence). V lost 2 bases to trimming and J lost 5 bases, with 9 bases between them.

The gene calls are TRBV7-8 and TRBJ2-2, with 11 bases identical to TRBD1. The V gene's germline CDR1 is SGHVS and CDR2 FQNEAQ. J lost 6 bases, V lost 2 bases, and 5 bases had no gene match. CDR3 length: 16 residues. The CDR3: CASSLQPGQGAGELFF. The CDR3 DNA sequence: TGTGCCAGCAGCTTACAACCGGGACAGGGGGCCGGGGAGCTGTTTTTT.

CDR3 sequence reads: CAPGLYHYNEQFF. As DNA, the CDR3 is TGCGCCCCTGGGCTATACCACTACAATGAGCAGTTCTTC. This rearrangement joins TRBV10-1 to TRBJ2-1; D not resolved. V lost 11 bases and J lost 3, with 14 bases in between. The CDR3 consists of 13 residues. The V gene's germline CDR1 is WNHNN and CDR2 SYGVQD (reference sequence).

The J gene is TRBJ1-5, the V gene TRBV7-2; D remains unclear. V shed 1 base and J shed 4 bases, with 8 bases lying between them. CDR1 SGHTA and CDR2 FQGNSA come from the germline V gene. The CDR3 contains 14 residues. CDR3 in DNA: TGTGCCAGCAGCTTAGAAAGCCCAAATCAGCCCCAGCATTTT. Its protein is CASSLESPNQPQHF.

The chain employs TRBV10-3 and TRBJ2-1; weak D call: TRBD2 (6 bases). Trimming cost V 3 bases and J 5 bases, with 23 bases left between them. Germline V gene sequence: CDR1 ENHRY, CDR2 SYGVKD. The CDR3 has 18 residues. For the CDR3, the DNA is TGTGCCATCAGTGATAAGGGCAGGGACTTACTCGGGGACAATGAGCAGTTCTTC. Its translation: CAISDKGRDLLGDNEQFF.

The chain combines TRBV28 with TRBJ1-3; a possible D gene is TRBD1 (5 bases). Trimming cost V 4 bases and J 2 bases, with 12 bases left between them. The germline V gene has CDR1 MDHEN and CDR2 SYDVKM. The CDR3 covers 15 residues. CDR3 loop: CASSSAPRAGNTIYF. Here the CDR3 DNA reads TGTGCCAGCAGTTCCGCCCCCAGGGCTGGAAACACCATATATTTT.